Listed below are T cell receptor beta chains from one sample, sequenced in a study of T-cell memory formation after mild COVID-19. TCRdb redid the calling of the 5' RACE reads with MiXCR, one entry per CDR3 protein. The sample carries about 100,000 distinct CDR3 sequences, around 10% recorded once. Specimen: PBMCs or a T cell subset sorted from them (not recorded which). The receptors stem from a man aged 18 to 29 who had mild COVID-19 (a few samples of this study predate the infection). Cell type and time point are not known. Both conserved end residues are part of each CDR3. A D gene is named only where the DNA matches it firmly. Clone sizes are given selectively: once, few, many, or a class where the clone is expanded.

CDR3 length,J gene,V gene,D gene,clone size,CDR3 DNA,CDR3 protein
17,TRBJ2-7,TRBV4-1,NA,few,TGCGCCAGCAGCCAAGTTCTGCTACGCGCAGTCTCCTACGAGCAGTACTTC,CASSQVLLRAVSYEQYF
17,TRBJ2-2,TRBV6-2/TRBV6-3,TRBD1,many,TGTGCCAGCAGTTACCGCCGAAGCAGGGGGCTGGTCGGGGAGCTGTTTTTT,CASSYRRSRGLVGELFF
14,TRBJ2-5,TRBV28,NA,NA,TGTGCCAGCAGTTCCGCCGGGATAAGGGAGACCCAGTACTTC,CASSSAGIRETQYF
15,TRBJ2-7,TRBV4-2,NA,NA,TGTGCCAGCAGCCTAAGCACATATGGCTCCTACGAGCAGTACTTC,CASSLSTYGSYEQYF
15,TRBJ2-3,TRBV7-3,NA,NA,TGTGCCAGCAGCTTGTATTTCTCTAGCACAGATACGCAGTATTTT,CASSLYFSSTDTQYF
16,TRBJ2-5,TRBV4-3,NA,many,TGCGCCAGCAGCCAAGATTGGTCGGGTGGCCAAGAGACCCAGTACTTC,CASSQDWSGGQETQYF
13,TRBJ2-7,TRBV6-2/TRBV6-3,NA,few,TGTGCCAGCAGTTTGGGCTTCCCATACGAGCAGTACTTC,CASSLGFPYEQYF
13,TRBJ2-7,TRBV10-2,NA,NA,TGCGCCAGCAGTGGCGTAGGGTTTTGGGAGCAGTACTTC,CASSGVGFWEQYF
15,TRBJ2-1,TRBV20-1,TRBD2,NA,TGCAGTGTTCCCCTAGCGGGGGGGGATTACAATGAGCAGTTCTTC,CSVPLAGGDYNEQFF
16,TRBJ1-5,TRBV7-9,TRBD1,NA,TGTGCCAGCAGCACCTCGGACAGGGCGGGTAATCAGCCCCAGCATTTT,CASSTSDRAGNQPQHF
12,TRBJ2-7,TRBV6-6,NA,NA,TGTGCCAGCAGACTAGGACTTAACGAGCAGTACTTC,CASRLGLNEQYF
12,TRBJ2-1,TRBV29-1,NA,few,TGCAGCGCCGTCGGGGGCTACAATGAGCAGTTCTTC,CSAVGGYNEQFF
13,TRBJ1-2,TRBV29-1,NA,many,TGCAGCGCCGTAACAGAGAATCTCTATGGCTACACCTTC,CSAVTENLYGYTF
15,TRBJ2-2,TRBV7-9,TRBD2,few,TGTGCCAGCAGCTCGGGACTAGTTGGTACCGGGGAGCTGTTTTTT,CASSSGLVGTGELFF
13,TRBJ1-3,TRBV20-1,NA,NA,TGCAGTGCTAGAGATGGTTATGAAGGGACCATATATTTT,CSARDGYEGTIYF
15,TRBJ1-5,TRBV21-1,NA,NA,TGTGCCATCTATAATCGGGACAGCCTCAATCAGCCCCAGCATTTT,CAIYNRDSLNQPQHF
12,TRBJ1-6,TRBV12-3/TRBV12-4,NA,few,TGTGCCAGCACCAGGGGAGCTTCACCCCTCCACTTT,CASTRGASPLHF
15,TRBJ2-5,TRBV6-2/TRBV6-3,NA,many,TGTGCCAGCAGAAAGGGTATCTTGCTCCAAGAGACCCAGTACTTC,CASRKGILLQETQYF
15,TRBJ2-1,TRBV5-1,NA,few,TGCGCCAGCGGCGTCAGGAGCCTCTCCTACAATGAGCAGTTCTTC,CASGVRSLSYNEQFF
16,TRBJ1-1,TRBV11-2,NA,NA,TGTGCCAGCAGACACTTTATTCCGGGCCTAAACACTGAAGCTTTCTTT,CASRHFIPGLNTEAFF
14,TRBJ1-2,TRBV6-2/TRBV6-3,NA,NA,TGTGCCAGCGGCTATGCACCCACGGACCCTAACTACACCTTC,CASGYAPTDPNYTF
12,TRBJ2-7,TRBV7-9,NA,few,TGTGCCAGCAGCTCACGGGGGTTCGAGCAGTACTTC,CASSSRGFEQYF
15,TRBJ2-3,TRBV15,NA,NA,TGTGCCACCAGCAGAGAGAGAGGGCGCACAGATACGCAGTATTTT,CATSRERGRTDTQYF
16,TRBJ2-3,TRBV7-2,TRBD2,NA,TGTGCCAGCAGCTTAGAGGTCGGGGGGGGCACAGATACGCAGTATTTT,CASSLEVGGGTDTQYF
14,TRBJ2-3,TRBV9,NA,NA,TGTGCCAGCAGTGGGCCCCGATTCACAGATACGCAGTATTTT,CASSGPRFTDTQYF
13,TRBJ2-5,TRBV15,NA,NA,TGTGCCACCAGCGTGGACAGTACGGAGACCCAGTACTTC,CATSVDSTETQYF
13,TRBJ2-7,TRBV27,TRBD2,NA,TGTGCCAGCAGTTTCGGGGGGAAATACGAGCAGTACTTC,CASSFGGKYEQYF
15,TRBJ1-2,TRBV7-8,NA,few,TGTGCCAGCAGCCCACAACAGGGAACAGCCTATGGCTACACCTTC,CASSPQQGTAYGYTF
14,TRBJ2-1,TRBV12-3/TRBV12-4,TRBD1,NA,TGTGCCAGCAGGCCCCGGGACAGGGGAAATGAGCAGTTCTTC,CASRPRDRGNEQFF
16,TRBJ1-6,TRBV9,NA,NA,TGTGCCAGCAGCGTAGGAGGAGGTTCCAATAATTCACCCCTCCACTTT,CASSVGGGSNNSPLHF
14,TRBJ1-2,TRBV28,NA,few,TGTGCCAGCAGTCCCTCGACAGGCTACTATGGCTACACCTTC,CASSPSTGYYGYTF
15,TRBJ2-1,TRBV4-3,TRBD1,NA,TGCGCCAGCGCACACAGGGGGCGAGGAAACAATGAGCAGTTCTTC,CASAHRGRGNNEQFF
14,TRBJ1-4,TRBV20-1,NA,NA,TGCAGTGCTAGGCAGGGAACAACTAATGAAAAACTGTTTTTT,CSARQGTTNEKLFF
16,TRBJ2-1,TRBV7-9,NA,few,TGTGCCAGCAGCGAATATGGGGGGGCAAAAAACAATGAGCAGTTCTTC,CASSEYGGAKNNEQFF
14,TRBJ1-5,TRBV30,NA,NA,TGTGCCTGGAGTAGGGGCAGTAGCAATCAGCCCCAGCATTTT,CAWSRGSSNQPQHF
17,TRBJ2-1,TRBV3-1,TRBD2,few,TGTGCCAGCAGCCTGCGGCGGGGGGTGGGTTCCTACAATGAGCAGTTCTTC,CASSLRRGVGSYNEQFF